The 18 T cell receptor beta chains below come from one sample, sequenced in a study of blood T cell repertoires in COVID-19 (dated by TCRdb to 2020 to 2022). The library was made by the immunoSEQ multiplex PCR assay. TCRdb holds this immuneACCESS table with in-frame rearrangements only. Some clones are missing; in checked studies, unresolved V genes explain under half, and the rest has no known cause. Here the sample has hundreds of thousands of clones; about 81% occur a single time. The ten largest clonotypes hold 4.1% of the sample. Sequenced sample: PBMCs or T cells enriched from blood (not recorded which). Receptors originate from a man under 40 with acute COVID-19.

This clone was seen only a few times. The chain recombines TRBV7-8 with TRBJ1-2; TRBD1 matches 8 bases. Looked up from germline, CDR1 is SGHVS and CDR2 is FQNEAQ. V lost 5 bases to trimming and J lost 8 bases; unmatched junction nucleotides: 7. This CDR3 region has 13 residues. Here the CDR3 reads CASSQGALPGYTF. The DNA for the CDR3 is TGTGCCAGCAGCCAGGGGGCGCTTCCCGGCTACACCTTC.

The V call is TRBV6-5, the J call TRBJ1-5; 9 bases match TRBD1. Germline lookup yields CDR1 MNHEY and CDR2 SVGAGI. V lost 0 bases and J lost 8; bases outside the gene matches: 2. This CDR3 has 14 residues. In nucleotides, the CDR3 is TGTGCCAGCAGTTACTCCGGGACAGGGAAGCCCCAGCATTTT. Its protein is CASSYSGTGKPQHF.

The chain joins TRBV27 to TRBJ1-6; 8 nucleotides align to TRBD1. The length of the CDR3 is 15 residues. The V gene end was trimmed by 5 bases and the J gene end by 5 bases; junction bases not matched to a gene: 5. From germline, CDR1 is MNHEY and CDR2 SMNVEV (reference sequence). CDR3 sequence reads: CASSPRTGNNSPLHF. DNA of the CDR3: TGTGCCAGCAGTCCACGGACAGGGAATAATTCACCCCTCCACTTT.

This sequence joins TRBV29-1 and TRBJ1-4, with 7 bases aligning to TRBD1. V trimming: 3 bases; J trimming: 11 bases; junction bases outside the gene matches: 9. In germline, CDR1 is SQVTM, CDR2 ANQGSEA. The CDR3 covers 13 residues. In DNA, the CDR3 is TGCAGCGTTGAGTATGAGGGGGCGTCGAAACTGTTTTTT. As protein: CSVEYEGASKLFF.

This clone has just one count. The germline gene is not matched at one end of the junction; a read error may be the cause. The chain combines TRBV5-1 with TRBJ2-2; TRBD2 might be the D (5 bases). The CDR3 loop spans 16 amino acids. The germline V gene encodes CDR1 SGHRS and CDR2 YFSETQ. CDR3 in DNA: TGTGCCAGCAGCCCCCCTAGCACCCCGAACACCGGGGAGCTGTTTTTT. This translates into CASSPPSTPNTGELFF.

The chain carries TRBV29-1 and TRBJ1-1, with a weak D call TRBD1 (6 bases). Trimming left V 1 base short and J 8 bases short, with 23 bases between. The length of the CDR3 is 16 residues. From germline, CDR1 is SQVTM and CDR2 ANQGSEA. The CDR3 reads CSVEVPPRGMYWEAFF. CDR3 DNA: TGCAGCGTTGAAGTCCCCCCCAGGGGAATGTATTGGGAAGCTTTCTTT.

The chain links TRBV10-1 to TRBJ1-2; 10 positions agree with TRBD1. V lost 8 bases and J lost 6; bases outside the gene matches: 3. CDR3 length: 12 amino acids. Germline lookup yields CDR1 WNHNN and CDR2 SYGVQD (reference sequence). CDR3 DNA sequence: TGCGCCAGCCGGGGACAGGGGAATGGCTACACCTTC. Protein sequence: CASRGQGNGYTF.

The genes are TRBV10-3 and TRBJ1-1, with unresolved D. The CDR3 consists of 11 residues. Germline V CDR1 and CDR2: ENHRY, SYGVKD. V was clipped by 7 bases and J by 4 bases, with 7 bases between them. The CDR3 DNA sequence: TGTGCCATCATGAGTGGCACTGAAGCTTTCTTT. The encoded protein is CAIMSGTEAFF.

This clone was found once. The chain's CDR3 is CASSLVIGDRTYEQYV. CDR3 sequence (DNA): TGCGCCAGCAGCTTGGTAATTGGGGACAGGACATACGAGCAGTACGTC. This chain links TRBV5-1 with TRBJ2-7; 8 nucleotides align to TRBD1. The V gene end was trimmed by 0 bases and the J gene end by 4 bases; junction bases not matched to a gene: 9. Per germline, CDR1 SGHRS and CDR2 YFSETQ. This CDR3 contains 16 residues.

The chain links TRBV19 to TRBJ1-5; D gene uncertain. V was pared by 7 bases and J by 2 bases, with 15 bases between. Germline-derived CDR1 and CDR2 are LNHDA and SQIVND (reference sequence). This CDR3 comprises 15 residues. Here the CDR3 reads CASTPRSVGNQPQHF. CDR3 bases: TGTGCCAGTACCCCCCGCAGCGTTGGCAATCAGCCCCAGCATTTT.

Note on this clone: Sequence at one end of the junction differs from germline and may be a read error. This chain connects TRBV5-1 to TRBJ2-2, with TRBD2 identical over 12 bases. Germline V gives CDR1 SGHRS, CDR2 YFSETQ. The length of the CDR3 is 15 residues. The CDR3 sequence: CASSLTSGSAGELFF. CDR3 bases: TGTGCCAGCAGCTTGACTAGCGGGAGTGCCGGGGAGCTGTTTTTT.

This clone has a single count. In DNA form, the CDR3 reads TGTGCCAGTAGTATCGCCGGGACAGGGAGCACCAATACGCAGTATTTT. It codes for CASSIAGTGSTNTQYF. The chain joins TRBV19 to TRBJ2-3, with 9 bases lining up with TRBD1. CDR3 length: 16 residues. CDR1 is LNHDA, CDR2 SQIVND, per germline (reference sequence). Trimming at V came to 3 bases and at J to 7 bases, leaving 11 bases not matched to a gene. The entire variable domain, with the rest obtained from reference TRBV19 and TRBJ2-3, is as follows: DGGITQSPKYLFRKEGQNVTLSCEQNLNHDAMYWYRQDPGQGLRLIYYSQIVNDFQKGDIAEGYSVSREKKESFPLTVTSAQKNPTAFYLCASSIAGTGSTNTQYFGPGTRLTVL.

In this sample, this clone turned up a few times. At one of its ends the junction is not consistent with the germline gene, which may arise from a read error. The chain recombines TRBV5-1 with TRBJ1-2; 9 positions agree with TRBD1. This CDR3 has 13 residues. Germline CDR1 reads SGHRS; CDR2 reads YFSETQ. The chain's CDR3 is CASSPGTGKGYTF. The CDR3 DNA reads TGTGCCAGCAGCCCCGGGACAGGGAAAGGCTACACCTTC.

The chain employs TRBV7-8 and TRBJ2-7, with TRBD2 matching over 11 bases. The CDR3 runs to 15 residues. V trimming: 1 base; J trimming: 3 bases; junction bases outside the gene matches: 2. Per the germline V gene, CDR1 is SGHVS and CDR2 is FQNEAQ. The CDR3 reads CASSLGLAGNYEQYV. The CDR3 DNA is TGTGCCAGCAGCTTAGGACTAGCGGGAAACTACGAGCAGTACGTC.

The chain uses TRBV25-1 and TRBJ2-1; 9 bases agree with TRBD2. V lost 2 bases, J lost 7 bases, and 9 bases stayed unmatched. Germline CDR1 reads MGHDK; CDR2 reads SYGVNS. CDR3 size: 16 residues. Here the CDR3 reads CASSEDSSGGPNEQFF. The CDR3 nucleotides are TGTGCCAGCAGTGAAGATTCAAGCGGGGGGCCGAATGAGCAGTTCTTC.

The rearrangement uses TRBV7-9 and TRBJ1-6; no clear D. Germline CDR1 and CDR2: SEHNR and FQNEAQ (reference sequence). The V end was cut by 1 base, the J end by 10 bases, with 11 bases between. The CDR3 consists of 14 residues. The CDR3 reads CASSLETRRSPLHF. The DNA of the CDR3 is TGTGCCAGCAGCTTAGAGACAAGACGATCACCCCTCCACTTT.

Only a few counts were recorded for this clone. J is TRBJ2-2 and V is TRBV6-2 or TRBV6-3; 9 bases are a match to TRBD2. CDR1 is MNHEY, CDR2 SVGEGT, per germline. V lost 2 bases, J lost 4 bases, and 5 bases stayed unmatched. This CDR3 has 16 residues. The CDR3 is CASSYARLAATGELFF. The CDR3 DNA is TGTGCCAGCAGTTACGCGAGACTAGCGGCCACCGGGGAGCTGTTTTTT.

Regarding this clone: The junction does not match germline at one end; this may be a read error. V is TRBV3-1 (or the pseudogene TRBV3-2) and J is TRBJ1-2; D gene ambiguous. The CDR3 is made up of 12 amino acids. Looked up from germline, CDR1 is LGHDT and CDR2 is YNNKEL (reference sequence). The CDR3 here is CASSQAEYSLSF. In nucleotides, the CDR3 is TGTGCCAGCAGCCAAGCAGAGTACAGCTTGTCCTTC.